This is a list of T cell receptor beta chains from one sample in a study of ipilimumab plus nivolumab after autologous stem cell transplantation. The protocol was immunoSEQ multiplex PCR, while the TCRdb copy is restricted to in-frame clones and leaves out a portion. The repertoire holds around 84,000 clones, with 83% as singletons. The sequencing here drew on PBMCs, taken in a trial of ipilimumab plus nivolumab as post-transplant consolidation. These receptor sequences come from a male donor with diffuse large B-cell lymphoma. Each CDR3 is given without its conserved first and last residue. A D gene is named only where the DNA matches it firmly. Clone sizes are given selectively: once, few, many, or a class where the clone is expanded.

D | size | V | length | CDR3
NA | NA | TRBV19 | 12 | ASSFTGYPYEQY
NA | NA | TRBV6-1 | 12 | ASRLTASTDTQY
TRBD1 | NA | TRBV5-4 | 13 | ASSPSGTGYNEQF
NA | NA | TRBV9 | 12 | ASSGGSIQETQY
TRBD1 | NA | TRBV30 | 16 | AWSYSGGGQGSTDTQY
NA | NA | TRBV10-3 | 18 | AISESAIGVGIAYSSEAF
TRBD2 | NA | TRBV2 | 13 | ASSGLALMTDTQY
NA | NA | TRBV15 | 12 | ATSRSGSGQPQH
NA | NA | TRBV7-9 | 11 | ASSSGWTGELF
NA | once | TRBV5-5 | 12 | ASSFSAAVYGYT
TRBD2 | NA | TRBV5-1 | 13 | ASSFGAGGRETQY
NA | NA | TRBV27 | 15 | ASSPLSVGLNTGELF
TRBD1 | NA | TRBV19 | 13 | ASSLHADRADIQY
NA | NA | TRBV7-2 | 11 | ASSLGTSQPQH
NA | few | TRBV6-5 | 10 | ASTNTVTEAF
NA | NA | TRBV28 | 11 | ASSLRAVQPQH
TRBD2 | NA | TRBV7-9 | 14 | ASSLGTGGDTGELF